This T cell receptor (beta chain) appears in the sequencing data of a study of PD-L1 blockade in urothelial cancer. Across the study: Patients' atezolizumab regimen, 1,200 mg intravenously every 3 weeks, began around 2014. Male sex and bladder-origin urothelial cancer characterized most of the roughly 29 patients. Blood gave a median about 150,000 T cells.

Time point meaning: pretreatment peripheral blood. Sample numbers ranged from 1 to 8 per patient, encompassing pretreatment and on-treatment collections. CDR3 length: 19 residues. Germline assignment: CDR1 LGHNA and CDR2 YSLEER. With V trimmed by 1 base and J by 4 bases, 10 bases remained unmatched. The data were produced by immunoSEQ multiplex PCR, yet TCRdb's version contains in-frame clones alone and is incomplete. The table includes about 50,000 clones, about 86% detected once. The V gene is TRBV4-3, the J gene TRBJ2-2; 12 bases line up with TRBD1. The sequence came from a man in his sixties with urothelial cancer. The input for sequencing was PBMCs, taken around atezolizumab (anti-PD-L1) treatment. The CDR3 is CASSQGPGQGALFTGELFF. The CDR3 region has the DNA TGCGCCAGCAGCCAAGGGCCGGGACAGGGGGCGCTGTTCACCGGGGAGCTGTTTTTT.